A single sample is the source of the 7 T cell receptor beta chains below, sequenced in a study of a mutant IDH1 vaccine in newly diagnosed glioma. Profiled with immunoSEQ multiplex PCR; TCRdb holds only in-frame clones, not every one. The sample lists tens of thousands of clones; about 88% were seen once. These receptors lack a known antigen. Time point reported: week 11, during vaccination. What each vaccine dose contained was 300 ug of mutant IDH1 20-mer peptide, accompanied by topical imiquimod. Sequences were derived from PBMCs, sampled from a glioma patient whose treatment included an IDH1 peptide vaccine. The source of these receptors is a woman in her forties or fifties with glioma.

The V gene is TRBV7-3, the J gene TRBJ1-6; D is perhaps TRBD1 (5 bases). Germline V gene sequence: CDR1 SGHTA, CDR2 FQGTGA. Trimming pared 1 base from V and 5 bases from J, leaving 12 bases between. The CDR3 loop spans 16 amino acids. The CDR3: CASSLRSRVDNSPLHF. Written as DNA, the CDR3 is TGTGCCAGCAGCTTAAGGAGCAGGGTGGATAATTCACCCCTCCACTTT.

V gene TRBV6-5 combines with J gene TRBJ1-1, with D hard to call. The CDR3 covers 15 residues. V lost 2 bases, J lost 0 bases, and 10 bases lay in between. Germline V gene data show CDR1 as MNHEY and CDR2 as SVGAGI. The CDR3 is CASSYGLAMNTEAFF. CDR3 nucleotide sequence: TGTGCCAGCAGTTACGGTCTGGCTATGAACACTGAAGCTTTCTTT.

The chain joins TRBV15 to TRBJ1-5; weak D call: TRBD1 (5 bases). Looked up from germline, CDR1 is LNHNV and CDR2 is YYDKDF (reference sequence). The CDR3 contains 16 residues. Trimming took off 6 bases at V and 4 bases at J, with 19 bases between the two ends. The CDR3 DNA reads TGTGCCACCAGTTCCGAGGGGCTGAGGTATAATCAGCCCCAGCATTTT. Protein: CATSSEGLRYNQPQHF.

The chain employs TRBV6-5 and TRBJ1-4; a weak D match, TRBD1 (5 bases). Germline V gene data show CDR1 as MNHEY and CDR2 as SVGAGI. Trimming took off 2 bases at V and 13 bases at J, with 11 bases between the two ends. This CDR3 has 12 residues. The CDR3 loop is CASSYRGSGLFF. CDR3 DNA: TGTGCCAGCAGTTACAGGGGTTCAGGACTGTTTTTT.

The CDR3 DNA reads as TGTGCCAGTAGTGTCAGGGACAGGGGGCGATACACTGAAGCTTTCTTT. Amino acid sequence: CASSVRDRGRYTEAFF. This chain joins TRBV19 and TRBJ1-1, with 12 bases identical to TRBD1. CDR1 is LNHDA and CDR2 is SQIVND in the germline V gene (reference sequence). J was trimmed by 3 bases and V by 5 bases; bases with no gene match: 7. CDR3 length: 16 amino acids.

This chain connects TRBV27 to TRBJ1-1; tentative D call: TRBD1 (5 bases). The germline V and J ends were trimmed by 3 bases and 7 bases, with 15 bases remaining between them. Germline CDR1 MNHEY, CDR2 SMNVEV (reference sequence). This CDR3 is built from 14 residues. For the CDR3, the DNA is TGTGCCAGCAGTTTCTGGGGGACCATGGGTGAAGCTTTCTTT. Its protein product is CASSFWGTMGEAFF.

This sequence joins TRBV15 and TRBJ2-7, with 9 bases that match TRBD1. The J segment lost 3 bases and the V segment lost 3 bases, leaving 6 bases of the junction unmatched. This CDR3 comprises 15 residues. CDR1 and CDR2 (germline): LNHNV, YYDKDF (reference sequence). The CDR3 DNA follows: TGTGCCACCAGCAGGAAGACAGGGGGGTACTACGAGCAGTACTTC. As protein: CATSRKTGGYYEQYF.